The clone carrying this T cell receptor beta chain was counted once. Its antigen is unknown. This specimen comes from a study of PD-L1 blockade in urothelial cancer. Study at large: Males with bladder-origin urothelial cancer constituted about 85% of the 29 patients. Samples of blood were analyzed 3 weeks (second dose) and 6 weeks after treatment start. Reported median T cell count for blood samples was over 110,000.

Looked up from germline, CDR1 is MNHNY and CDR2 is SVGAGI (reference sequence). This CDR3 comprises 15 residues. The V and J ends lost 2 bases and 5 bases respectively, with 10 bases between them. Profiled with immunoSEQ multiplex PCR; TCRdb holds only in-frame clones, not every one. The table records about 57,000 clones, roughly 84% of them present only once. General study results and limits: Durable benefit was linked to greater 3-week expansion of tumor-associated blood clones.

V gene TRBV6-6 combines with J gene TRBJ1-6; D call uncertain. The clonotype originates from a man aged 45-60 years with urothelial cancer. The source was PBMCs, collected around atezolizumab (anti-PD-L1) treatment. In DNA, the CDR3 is TGTGCCAGCAGTTACGGGCAGAAGGATAATTCACCCCTCCACTTT. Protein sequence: CASSYGQKDNSPLHF.